Ten or more counts support the clone carrying this T cell receptor (beta chain). Its antigen is not identified. This entry belongs to a study of identical twins. Whole-study findings and limits: Where beta out-of-frame sequences were concerned, excess twin sharing was weaker. Potential partial confounding of zero-insertion analyses by invariant MAIT and iNKT cells was noted. Conclusions leaned on cross-sectional statistical analysis and did not track the same donors over time.

Losses at the gene ends were 1 base for V and 2 bases for J; bases not matched to a gene: 14. The germline gives CDR1 SGHRS, CDR2 YFSETQ. CDR3 size: 19 residues. One entry per CDR3 protein results from TCRdb running MiXCR on the 5' RACE reads. Found here are some 96,000 distinct CDR3 sequences, 5.5% to 7% of them singletons; the top ten hold approximately 12%. The sequence came from a woman aged 45-65 years in good health. Sequenced input: memory T cells sorted from blood. The chain is built from TRBV5-1 and TRBJ2-1, with TRBD2 identical over 8 bases. CDR3 sequence (DNA): TGCGCCAGCAGCTTGCCCACTAGCGGACCAGTATCTCCCTACAATGAGCAGTTCTTC. Translating it yields CASSLPTSGPVSPYNEQFF.